This T cell receptor (beta chain) was recovered during a study of blood T cell repertoires in COVID-19. About the research overall: The United States, Italy and Spain supplied acute and convalescent COVID-19 samples. Sources were T cells, B-cell-depleted T cells, or PBMCs; the material itself was cDNA or gDNA.

Per the original data handling: Scientists estimated how many nucleated cells there were by amplifying reference gene primers. This table comes from immunoSEQ multiplex PCR, and its TCRdb copy is limited to in-frame clones, with some not included. V and J calls and clone size are copied from that table; D and trimming were computed from the DNA. The table lists fewer than 300,000 clones, 91% of them singletons. Patients from Seattle were sampled longitudinally, starting during active infection. CDR1 is LGHDT, CDR2 YNNKEL, per germline (reference sequence). The CDR3 sequence is 15 residues long. Trimming took 0 bases from V and 2 from J; bases not matched to a gene: 4.

The sequenced sample consisted of peripheral blood. The gene calls are TRBV3-1 (or the pseudogene TRBV3-2) and TRBJ2-7, with 7 bases identical to TRBD2. The TCR sequence derives from a person between 18 and 35 years old with COVID-19, enrolled during active disease. CDR3 loop: CASSQDQGTTYEQYF. Here the CDR3 DNA reads TGTGCCAGCAGCCAAGATCAAGGGACTACCTACGAGCAGTACTTC.